Listed below are T cell receptor beta chains from one sample, sequenced in a study of OX40 agonist ivuxolimab in advanced cancers. Assay: immunoSEQ multiplex PCR; the TCRdb copy retains only in-frame clones and omits some. The table includes tens of thousands of clones, around 91% detected once. The specimen was CD4+ or CD8+ T cells sorted from blood, collected in a trial of the OX40 agonist ivuxolimab. The receptors derive from an adult with an advanced solid tumor such as melanoma, head and neck, liver or kidney cancer. Both conserved end residues are part of each CDR3. The D gene is left open where the match is weak. The size of a clone is reported for some rows only, either as once, few or many, or as a class for expanded clones.

J: TRBJ2-7; size: NA; V: TRBV5-4; D: NA; CDR3: CASSSDYEQYF; DNA: TGTGCCAGCAGCTCCGACTACGAGCAGTACTTC
J: TRBJ2-7; size: few; V: TRBV30; D: TRBD2; CDR3: CAWRVAGATRVLYF; DNA: TGTGCCTGGAGGGTAGCGGGGGCCACCCGGGTTCTGTACTTC
J: TRBJ1-2; size: few; V: TRBV6-5; D: NA; CDR3: CASTRMGGYSGYTF; DNA: TGTGCCAGCACCCGGATGGGGGGGTATAGTGGCTACACCTTC
J: TRBJ1-1; size: NA; V: TRBV30; D: NA; CDR3: CAWSVVPLKAFF; DNA: TGTGCCTGGAGTGTAGTCCCCCTTAAAGCTTTCTTT
J: TRBJ1-1; size: NA; V: TRBV15; D: NA; CDR3: CATSRDKSQERGLGKMLATEAFF; DNA: TGTGCCACCAGCAGAGATAAATCCCAGGAACGGGGGCTGGGAAAGATGTTGGCCACTGAAGCTTTCTTT
J: TRBJ1-2; size: NA; V: TRBV13; D: NA; CDR3: CASSSSGTKANYGYTF; DNA: TGTGCCAGCAGCTCCTCCGGGACAAAGGCTAACTATGGCTACACCTTC
J: TRBJ2-1; size: NA; V: TRBV6-6; D: NA; CDR3: CASTRDGAYNEQFF; DNA: TGTGCCAGCACGCGGGATGGGGCCTACAATGAGCAGTTCTTC
J: TRBJ1-2; size: NA; V: TRBV5-1; D: NA; CDR3: CASSSGTYGYTF; DNA: TGCGCCAGCAGCTCCGGGACCTATGGCTACACCTTC
J: TRBJ2-2; size: once; V: TRBV5-6; D: NA; CDR3: CASSLVDRRSGELFF; DNA: TGTGCCAGCAGCCTGGTGGACAGAAGGAGCGGGGAGCTGTTTTTT
J: TRBJ1-2; size: NA; V: TRBV30; D: NA; CDR3: CAWSAGNYGYTF; DNA: TGTGCCTGGAGTGCGGGGAACTATGGCTACACCTTC
J: TRBJ1-5; size: once; V: TRBV7-9; D: NA; CDR3: CASSGTWGRDPYSNQPQHF; DNA: TGTGCCAGCAGCGGGACGTGGGGGCGCGACCCGTATAGCAATCAGCCCCAGCATTTT
J: TRBJ1-6; size: NA; V: TRBV19; D: NA; CDR3: CASNGQRDSPLHF; DNA: TGTGCCAGTAACGGACAGAGGGATTCACCCCTCCACTTT
J: TRBJ1-1; size: NA; V: TRBV19; D: NA; CDR3: CASSLLRGEKAFF; DNA: TGTGCCAGTAGTTTGCTCCGGGGGGAAAAAGCTTTCTTT
J: TRBJ2-7; size: NA; V: TRBV5-1; D: TRBD2; CDR3: CASSNLAGPLYEQYF; DNA: TGCGCCAGCAGCAATCTAGCGGGGCCCCTCTACGAGCAGTACTTC
J: TRBJ1-1; size: NA; V: TRBV29-1; D: TRBD1; CDR3: CSAPGQLNTEAFF; DNA: TGCAGCGCCCCGGGACAGCTCAACACTGAAGCTTTCTTT
J: TRBJ2-6; size: NA; V: TRBV7-8; D: TRBD1; CDR3: CASSASRDRGLGANVLTF; DNA: TGTGCCAGCAGCGCCTCCAGGGACAGGGGACTTGGGGCCAACGTCCTGACTTTC
J: TRBJ1-4; size: medium-sized; V: TRBV28; D: NA; CDR3: CASGKTINEKLFF; DNA: TGTGCCAGTGGCAAGACCATTAATGAAAAACTGTTTTTT
J: TRBJ1-1; size: NA; V: TRBV28; D: NA; CDR3: CASSFPDRSSEAFF; DNA: TGTGCCAGCAGTTTCCCCGACAGGTCATCTGAAGCTTTCTTT
J: TRBJ2-7; size: NA; V: TRBV5-1; D: NA; CDR3: CASSSMAHSYEQYF; DNA: TGCGCCAGCAGCTCCATGGCGCACTCCTACGAGCAGTACTTC
J: TRBJ2-7; size: NA; V: TRBV2; D: TRBD2; CDR3: CASSLAGPSYEQYF; DNA: TGTGCCAGCAGCCTAGCGGGTCCCTCCTACGAGCAGTACTTC
J: TRBJ2-5; size: NA; V: TRBV18; D: TRBD2; CDR3: CASSPGTSETQYF; DNA: TGTGCCAGCTCACCCGGGACTAGCGAGACCCAGTACTTC
J: TRBJ1-4; size: NA; V: TRBV9; D: NA; CDR3: CASSEKLFF; DNA: TGTGCCAGCAGTGAAAAACTGTTTTTT
J: TRBJ2-3; size: NA; V: TRBV28; D: NA; CDR3: CASSLDKYTDTQYF; DNA: TGTGCCAGCAGTTTAGACAAGTACACAGATACGCAGTATTTT
J: TRBJ2-7; size: NA; V: TRBV10-1; D: NA; CDR3: CASAEGPRGYEQYF; DNA: TGCGCCAGCGCCGAGGGTCCCAGGGGCTACGAGCAGTACTTC
J: TRBJ1-5; size: NA; V: TRBV18; D: TRBD1; CDR3: CASSPDRVGNQPQHF; DNA: TGTGCCAGCTCACCAGACAGGGTGGGTAATCAGCCCCAGCATTTT
J: TRBJ1-1; size: NA; V: TRBV6-5; D: NA; CDR3: CASSTTVSNTEAFF; DNA: TGTGCCAGCAGTACGACAGTATCGAACACTGAAGCTTTCTTT
J: TRBJ2-5; size: NA; V: TRBV5-4; D: TRBD1; CDR3: CASSLATGGIKETQYF; DNA: TGTGCCAGCAGCTTGGCAACAGGGGGAATAAAAGAGACCCAGTACTTC
J: TRBJ2-5; size: NA; V: TRBV9; D: NA; CDR3: CASSVAEGTQETQYF; DNA: TGTGCCAGCAGCGTAGCTGAGGGGACTCAAGAGACCCAGTACTTC
J: TRBJ2-7; size: NA; V: TRBV19; D: TRBD2; CDR3: CASSIGTSGVREQYF; DNA: TGTGCCAGTAGTATAGGGACTAGCGGGGTCCGGGAGCAGTACTTC
J: TRBJ1-1; size: NA; V: TRBV2; D: TRBD1; CDR3: CASRITGGNLDTEAFF; DNA: TGTGCCAGCAGAATAACAGGGGGGAATTTGGACACTGAAGCTTTCTTT
J: TRBJ2-3; size: NA; V: TRBV6-5; D: NA; CDR3: CASSYSRGTDTQYF; DNA: TGTGCCAGCAGTTACTCGAGAGGCACAGATACGCAGTATTTT
J: TRBJ2-7; size: NA; V: TRBV7-9; D: TRBD2; CDR3: CASRQREGLAQYF; DNA: TGTGCCAGCAGGCAGAGGGAGGGTTTGGCGCAGTACTTC
J: TRBJ2-2; size: NA; V: TRBV11-3; D: NA; CDR3: CASSTPGAGELFF; DNA: TGTGCCAGCAGCACTCCGGGGGCCGGGGAGCTGTTTTTT
J: TRBJ2-6; size: NA; V: TRBV4-1; D: NA; CDR3: CASSQDVGGATGANVLTF; DNA: TGCGCCAGCAGCCAAGATGTGGGGGGGGCCACTGGGGCCAACGTCCTGACTTTC
J: TRBJ2-7; size: NA; V: TRBV2; D: NA; CDR3: CASSPSRHYEQYF; DNA: TGTGCCAGTTCCCCGAGCCGGCACTACGAGCAGTACTTC
J: TRBJ2-1; size: NA; V: TRBV9; D: TRBD2; CDR3: CASSRTSGGAERSYNEQFF; DNA: TGTGCCAGCAGCAGAACTAGCGGGGGGGCTGAGCGTTCCTACAATGAGCAGTTCTTC
J: TRBJ2-1; size: NA; V: TRBV25-1; D: NA; CDR3: CASSSGLGRQFF; DNA: TGTGCCAGCAGTTCGGGACTCGGGAGGCAGTTCTTC
J: TRBJ1-1; size: NA; V: TRBV5-1; D: TRBD1; CDR3: CASSPRQGARGEAFF; DNA: TGCGCCAGCAGTCCCAGACAGGGGGCGCGGGGTGAAGCTTTCTTT